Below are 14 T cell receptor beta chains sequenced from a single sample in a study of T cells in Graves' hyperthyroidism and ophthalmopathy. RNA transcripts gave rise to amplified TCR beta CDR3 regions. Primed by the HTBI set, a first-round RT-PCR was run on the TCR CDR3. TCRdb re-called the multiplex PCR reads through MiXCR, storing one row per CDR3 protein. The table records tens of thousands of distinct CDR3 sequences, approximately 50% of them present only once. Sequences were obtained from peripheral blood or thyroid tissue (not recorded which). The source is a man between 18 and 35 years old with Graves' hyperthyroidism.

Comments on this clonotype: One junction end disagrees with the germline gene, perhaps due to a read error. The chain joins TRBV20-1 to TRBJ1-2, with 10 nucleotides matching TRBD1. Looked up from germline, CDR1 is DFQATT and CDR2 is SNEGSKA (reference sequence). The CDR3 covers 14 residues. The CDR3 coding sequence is TGCAGCGCTAGCCCGGGACAGGGGACTTATGACTACACCTTC. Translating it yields CSASPGQGTYDYTF.

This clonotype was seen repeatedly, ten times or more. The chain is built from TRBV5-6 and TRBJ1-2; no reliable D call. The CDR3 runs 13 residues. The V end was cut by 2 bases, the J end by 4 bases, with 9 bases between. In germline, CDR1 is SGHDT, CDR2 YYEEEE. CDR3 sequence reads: CASSLAAGYGYTF. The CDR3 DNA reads TGTGCCAGCAGCTTAGCAGCGGGCTATGGCTACACCTTC. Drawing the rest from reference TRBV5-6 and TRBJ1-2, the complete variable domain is DAGVTQSPTHLIKTRGQQVTLRCSPKSGHDTVSWYQQALGQGPQFIFQYYEEEERQRGNFPDRFSGHQFPNYSSELNVNALLLGDSALYLCASSLAAGYGYTFGSGTRLTVV.

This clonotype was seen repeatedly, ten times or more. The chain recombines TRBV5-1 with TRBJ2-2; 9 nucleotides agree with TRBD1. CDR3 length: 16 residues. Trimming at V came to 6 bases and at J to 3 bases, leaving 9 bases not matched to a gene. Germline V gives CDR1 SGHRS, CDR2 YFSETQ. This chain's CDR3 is CASTELRQGDTGELFF. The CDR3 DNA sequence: TGCGCCAGCACCGAACTCCGACAGGGGGACACCGGGGAGCTGTTTTTT.

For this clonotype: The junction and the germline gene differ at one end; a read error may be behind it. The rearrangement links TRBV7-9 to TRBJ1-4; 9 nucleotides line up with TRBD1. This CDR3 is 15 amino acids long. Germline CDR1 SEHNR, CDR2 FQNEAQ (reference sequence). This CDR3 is CAGSWGQGAHEKLFF. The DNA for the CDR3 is TGTGCCGGCAGCTGGGGACAGGGCGCCCACGAAAAACTGTTTTTT.

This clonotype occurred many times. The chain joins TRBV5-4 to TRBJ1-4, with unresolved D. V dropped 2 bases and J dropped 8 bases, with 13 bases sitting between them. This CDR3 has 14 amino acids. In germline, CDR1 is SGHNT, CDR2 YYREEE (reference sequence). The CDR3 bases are TGTGCCAGCAGCTTATCTAACGAGCGAGAAAAACTGTTTTTT. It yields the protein CASSLSNEREKLFF.

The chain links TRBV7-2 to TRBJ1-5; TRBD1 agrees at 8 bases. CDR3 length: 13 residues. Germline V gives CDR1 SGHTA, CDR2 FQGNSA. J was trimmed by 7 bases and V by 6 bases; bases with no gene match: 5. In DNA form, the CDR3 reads TGTGCCAGCAGTCTAACAGGGGGACAGCCCCAGCATTTT. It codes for CASSLTGGQPQHF.

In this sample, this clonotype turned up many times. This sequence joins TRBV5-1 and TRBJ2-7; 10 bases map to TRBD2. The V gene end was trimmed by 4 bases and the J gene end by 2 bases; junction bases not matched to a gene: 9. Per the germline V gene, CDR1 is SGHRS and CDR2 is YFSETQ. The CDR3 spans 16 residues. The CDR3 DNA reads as TGCGCCAGCAGCGACCCCGGGACTAGCGTTACCTACGAGCAGTACTTC. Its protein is CASSDPGTSVTYEQYF.

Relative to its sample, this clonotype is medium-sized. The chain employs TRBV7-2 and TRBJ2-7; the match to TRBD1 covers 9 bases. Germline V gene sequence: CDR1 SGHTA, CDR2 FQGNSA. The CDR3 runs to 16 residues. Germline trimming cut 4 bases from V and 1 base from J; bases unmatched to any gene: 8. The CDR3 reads CASSYVGGTGSYEQYF. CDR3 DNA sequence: TGTGCCAGCAGCTATGTAGGTGGGACAGGGTCCTACGAGCAGTACTTC.

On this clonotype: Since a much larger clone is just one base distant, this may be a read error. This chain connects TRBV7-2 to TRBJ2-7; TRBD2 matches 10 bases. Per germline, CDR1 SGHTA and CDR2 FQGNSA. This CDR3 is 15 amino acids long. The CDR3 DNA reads TGTGCCAGCAGCCGAGCGGGAGGGCCATGGTACGGGCAGTACTTC. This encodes CASSRAGGPWYGQYF.

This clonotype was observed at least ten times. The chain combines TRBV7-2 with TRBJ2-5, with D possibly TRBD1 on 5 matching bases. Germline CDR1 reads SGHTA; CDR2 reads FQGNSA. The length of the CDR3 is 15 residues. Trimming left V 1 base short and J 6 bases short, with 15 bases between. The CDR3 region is CASSLELVGAKTQYF. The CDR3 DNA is TGTGCCAGCAGCTTAGAATTAGTTGGGGCAAAGACCCAGTACTTC.

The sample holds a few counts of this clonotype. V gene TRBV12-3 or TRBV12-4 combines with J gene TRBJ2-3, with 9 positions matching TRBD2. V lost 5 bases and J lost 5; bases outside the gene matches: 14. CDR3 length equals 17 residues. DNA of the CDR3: TGTGCCAGCAGTCCCTCGGCGTTGGCGGGGGGGCAAGATACGCAGTATTTT. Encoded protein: CASSPSALAGGQDTQYF.

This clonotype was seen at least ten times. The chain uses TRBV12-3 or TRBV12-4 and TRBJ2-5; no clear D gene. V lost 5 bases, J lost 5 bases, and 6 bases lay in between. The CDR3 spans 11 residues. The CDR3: CASSQGETQYF. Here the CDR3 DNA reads TGTGCCAGCAGTCAAGGGGAGACCCAGTACTTC.

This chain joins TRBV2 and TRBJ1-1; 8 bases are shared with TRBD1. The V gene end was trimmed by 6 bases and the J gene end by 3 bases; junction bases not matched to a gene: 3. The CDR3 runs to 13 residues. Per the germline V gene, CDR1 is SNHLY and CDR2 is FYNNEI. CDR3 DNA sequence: TGTGCCAGCAGGGAGGACAGGGACACTGAAGCTTTCTTT. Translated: CASREDRDTEAFF. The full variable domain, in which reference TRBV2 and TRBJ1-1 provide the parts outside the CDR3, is EPEVTQTPSHQVTQMGQEVILRCVPISNHLYFYWYRQILGQKVEFLVSFYNNEISEKSEIFDDQFSVERPDGSNFTLKIRSTKLEDSAMYFCASREDRDTEAFFGQGTRLTVV.

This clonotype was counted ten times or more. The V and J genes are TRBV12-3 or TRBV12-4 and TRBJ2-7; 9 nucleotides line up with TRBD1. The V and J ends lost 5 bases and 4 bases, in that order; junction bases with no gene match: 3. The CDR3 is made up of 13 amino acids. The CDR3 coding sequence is TGTGCCAGCAGTGGGGGGACAGGGTACGAGCAGTACTTC. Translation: CASSGGTGYEQYF.